This is a list of T cell receptor beta chains from one sample in a study of T cell responses to AZD1222 COVID-19 vaccine. The table came from immunoSEQ multiplex PCR; TCRdb's copy has only in-frame clones and leaves some out. The sample holds around 150,000 clones, 92% seen once. The sample consisted of peripheral blood, taken 28 days after the second AZD1222 dose. The receptors were gathered from an adult who received the AZD1222 COVID-19 vaccine. Both conserved end residues are part of each CDR3. The order of the fields is clone size, J gene, D gene, V gene, CDR3 DNA, CDR3 protein. A D gene is named only where the DNA matches it firmly. Where a row states a size, it is once, few, many or the class of an expanded clone; other rows omit it.

clone_size: -
j_call: TRBJ1-1
d_call: TRBD1
v_call: TRBV25-1
cdr3_nt: TGTGCCAGCAGTCCAATGGGGCAGGGGGCGGGCACTGAAGCTTTCTTT
cdr3_aa: CASSPMGQGAGTEAFF

clone_size: -
j_call: TRBJ1-1
d_call: TRBD1
v_call: TRBV7-9
cdr3_nt: TGTGCCAGCAGCCCTCTAGTCGGACAGGGCGACACTGAAGCTTTCTTT
cdr3_aa: CASSPLVGQGDTEAFF

clone_size: -
j_call: TRBJ1-5
d_call: -
v_call: TRBV7-2
cdr3_nt: TGTGCCAGCAGCCTAGGTTACAGGGCGGGGAGCAATCAGCCCCAGCATTTT
cdr3_aa: CASSLGYRAGSNQPQHF

clone_size: -
j_call: TRBJ1-5
d_call: TRBD1
v_call: TRBV10-1
cdr3_nt: TGCGCCAGCAGCGACAGGGGGTTCGGTCAGCCCCAGCATTTT
cdr3_aa: CASSDRGFGQPQHF

clone_size: -
j_call: TRBJ2-1
d_call: -
v_call: TRBV7-6
cdr3_nt: TGTGCCGTAAGCTCCTACAATGAGCAGTTCTTC
cdr3_aa: CAVSSYNEQFF

clone_size: -
j_call: TRBJ2-4
d_call: -
v_call: TRBV6-5
cdr3_nt: TGTGCCAGCAGTTACTCGAGCGGTATAGCCAAAAACATTCAGTACTTC
cdr3_aa: CASSYSSGIAKNIQYF

clone_size: once
j_call: TRBJ1-1
d_call: -
v_call: TRBV4-3
cdr3_nt: TGCGCCAGCAGCCACTCGACAGTCATGAACACTGAAGCTTTCTTT
cdr3_aa: CASSHSTVMNTEAFF

clone_size: -
j_call: TRBJ1-5
d_call: -
v_call: TRBV27
cdr3_nt: TGTGCCAGCAGACCTTCGACAGGTCGGGTGCCCCAGCATTTT
cdr3_aa: CASRPSTGRVPQHF

clone_size: -
j_call: TRBJ1-1
d_call: TRBD1
v_call: TRBV5-4
cdr3_nt: TGTGCCAGCAGCTTGGGCCGGGGACAGGTCACTGAAGCTTTCTTT
cdr3_aa: CASSLGRGQVTEAFF

clone_size: -
j_call: TRBJ2-1
d_call: -
v_call: TRBV7-9
cdr3_nt: TGTGCCAGCAGCTTACATGAGTACAATGAGCAGTTCTTC
cdr3_aa: CASSLHEYNEQFF

clone_size: -
j_call: TRBJ1-6
d_call: TRBD1
v_call: TRBV3-1/TRBV3-2
cdr3_nt: TGTGCCAGCAGCCACTGGACAGGGACGGGCAATTCACCCCTCCACTTT
cdr3_aa: CASSHWTGTGNSPLHF

clone_size: -
j_call: TRBJ1-2
d_call: -
v_call: TRBV4-3
cdr3_nt: TGCGCCAGCAGCCAAGATCGGGTAGGGGTATCGTCGGGCTACACCTTC
cdr3_aa: CASSQDRVGVSSGYTF

clone_size: -
j_call: TRBJ2-2
d_call: -
v_call: TRBV5-1
cdr3_nt: TGCGCCAGCACGGGTGGGACACCCACCGGGGAGCTGTTTTTT
cdr3_aa: CASTGGTPTGELFF

clone_size: -
j_call: TRBJ1-1
d_call: TRBD1
v_call: TRBV27
cdr3_nt: TGTGCCAGCAGACCGGACAGGGGGTTGGTGAACACTGAAGCTTTCTTT
cdr3_aa: CASRPDRGLVNTEAFF

clone_size: -
j_call: TRBJ1-6
d_call: TRBD1
v_call: TRBV6-2/TRBV6-3
cdr3_nt: TGTGCCAGCAGTTACTCGGGACAGGGGAGCTCCTATAATTCACCCCTCCACTTT
cdr3_aa: CASSYSGQGSSYNSPLHF

clone_size: few
j_call: TRBJ2-1
d_call: -
v_call: TRBV2
cdr3_nt: TGTGCCAGCGAGGGAAACAATGAGCAGTTCTTC
cdr3_aa: CASEGNNEQFF

clone_size: once
j_call: TRBJ1-5
d_call: -
v_call: TRBV11-2
cdr3_nt: TGTGCCAGCAGCCTTAGACCCAGCGATCAGCCCCAGCATTTT
cdr3_aa: CASSLRPSDQPQHF

clone_size: once
j_call: TRBJ1-2
d_call: -
v_call: TRBV11-2
cdr3_nt: TGTGCCAGCGGCCCGATAGGCCCAAGGGGGGGCTATGGCTACACCTTC
cdr3_aa: CASGPIGPRGGYGYTF

clone_size: -
j_call: TRBJ2-7
d_call: TRBD1
v_call: TRBV5-1
cdr3_nt: TGCGCCAGCAGCTTGGACAGGGGGCAACGGGAGCAGTACTTC
cdr3_aa: CASSLDRGQREQYF

clone_size: once
j_call: TRBJ1-6
d_call: TRBD1
v_call: TRBV3-1/TRBV3-2
cdr3_nt: TGTGCCAGCAGCCAACCAACGACAGGGTACAATTCACCCCTCCACTTT
cdr3_aa: CASSQPTTGYNSPLHF

clone_size: -
j_call: TRBJ2-5
d_call: TRBD2
v_call: TRBV5-4
cdr3_nt: TGTGCCAGCAGCTTGGCTCCCCTAGCGGGGCAAGAGACCCAGTACTTC
cdr3_aa: CASSLAPLAGQETQYF

clone_size: -
j_call: TRBJ2-7
d_call: TRBD1
v_call: TRBV20-1
cdr3_nt: TGCAGTGCAAGTGGGACAGACGTTTCCCGCGAGCAGTACTTC
cdr3_aa: CSASGTDVSREQYF

clone_size: -
j_call: TRBJ2-2
d_call: -
v_call: TRBV5-1
cdr3_nt: TGCGCCACCCATACGGACAGCACGAACACCGGGGAGCTGTTTTTT
cdr3_aa: CATHTDSTNTGELFF

clone_size: -
j_call: TRBJ1-4
d_call: TRBD1
v_call: TRBV28
cdr3_nt: TGTGCCAGCAGTCTAGGACAGGGCGAAGGAGAAAAACTGTTTTTT
cdr3_aa: CASSLGQGEGEKLFF

clone_size: -
j_call: TRBJ2-7
d_call: TRBD1
v_call: TRBV5-4
cdr3_nt: TGTGCCAGCAGCATCCCGGGACAGTCCTACGAGCAGTACTTC
cdr3_aa: CASSIPGQSYEQYF

clone_size: -
j_call: TRBJ1-4
d_call: -
v_call: TRBV28
cdr3_nt: TGTGCCAGCAGTTTCTCCAGGGGCGATGAAAAACTGTTTTTT
cdr3_aa: CASSFSRGDEKLFF

clone_size: -
j_call: TRBJ2-3
d_call: -
v_call: TRBV7-9
cdr3_nt: TGTGCCAGCAGCTTAAGCACAGATACGCAGTATTTT
cdr3_aa: CASSLSTDTQYF

clone_size: -
j_call: TRBJ1-1
d_call: -
v_call: TRBV11-2
cdr3_nt: TGTGCCAGCAGCTCATTTCGGGGACATGAAGCTTTCTTT
cdr3_aa: CASSSFRGHEAFF

clone_size: -
j_call: TRBJ2-1
d_call: -
v_call: TRBV5-1
cdr3_nt: TGCGCCAGCAGCTTGGGGACAGCCGTTTACAATGAGCAGTTCTTC
cdr3_aa: CASSLGTAVYNEQFF

clone_size: -
j_call: TRBJ1-2
d_call: -
v_call: TRBV7-9
cdr3_nt: TGTGCCAGCAGCCCCCCTTCGGCAGTGAATAACTATGGCTACACCTTC
cdr3_aa: CASSPPSAVNNYGYTF

clone_size: -
j_call: TRBJ2-2
d_call: TRBD1
v_call: TRBV4-1
cdr3_nt: TGCGCCAGCAGCCAAGATGGCACAGGGGCTGACACCGGGGAGCTGTTTTTT
cdr3_aa: CASSQDGTGADTGELFF

clone_size: once
j_call: TRBJ1-1
d_call: -
v_call: TRBV29-1
cdr3_nt: TGCAGCGTTAGACATATGAACACTGAAGCTTTCTTT
cdr3_aa: CSVRHMNTEAFF

clone_size: -
j_call: TRBJ1-2
d_call: TRBD1
v_call: TRBV9
cdr3_nt: TGTGCCAGCAGCCAAAGAGGGGACAGGGGCGGCGGTGGCTACACCTTC
cdr3_aa: CASSQRGDRGGGGYTF

clone_size: -
j_call: TRBJ1-1
d_call: -
v_call: TRBV7-9
cdr3_nt: TGTGCCAGCAGCTTAAGCCCCCTACAGGGAGGGACTGAAGCTTTCTTT
cdr3_aa: CASSLSPLQGGTEAFF

clone_size: -
j_call: TRBJ2-7
d_call: TRBD2
v_call: TRBV28
cdr3_nt: TGTGCCAGCGGACTAGCGGGGCCCCAGAAGCAGTACTTC
cdr3_aa: CASGLAGPQKQYF

clone_size: -
j_call: TRBJ2-1
d_call: -
v_call: TRBV12-3/TRBV12-4
cdr3_nt: TGTGCCAGCCAGCCGGGAACCCACAATGAGCAGTTCTTC
cdr3_aa: CASQPGTHNEQFF

clone_size: -
j_call: TRBJ2-1
d_call: -
v_call: TRBV10-2
cdr3_nt: TGCGCCAGCAGTAGGGGGTCGCCCTCCTACAATGAGCAGTTCTTC
cdr3_aa: CASSRGSPSYNEQFF

clone_size: -
j_call: TRBJ2-2
d_call: TRBD1
v_call: TRBV3-1/TRBV3-2
cdr3_nt: TGTGCCAGCAGCCTAGGGAGACAGGGGACAACCGGGGAGCTGTTTTTT
cdr3_aa: CASSLGRQGTTGELFF

clone_size: -
j_call: TRBJ1-2
d_call: TRBD1
v_call: TRBV5-1
cdr3_nt: TGCGCCAGCAGCCAGGGACAGGGAAACTATGGCTACACCTTC
cdr3_aa: CASSQGQGNYGYTF

clone_size: few
j_call: TRBJ2-1
d_call: TRBD1
v_call: TRBV11-2
cdr3_nt: TGTGCCAGCAACTCACCGGGACAGGGGAACAATGAGCAGTTCTTC
cdr3_aa: CASNSPGQGNNEQFF

clone_size: once
j_call: TRBJ2-3
d_call: TRBD2
v_call: TRBV6-4
cdr3_nt: TGTGCCAGCAGTGACAAGCGGGGGGCCCGCACAGATACGCAGTATTTT
cdr3_aa: CASSDKRGARTDTQYF

clone_size: -
j_call: TRBJ1-2
d_call: -
v_call: TRBV12-1
cdr3_nt: TGTGCCAGCAGCACGACAGGGGGCCTAAACTATGGCTACACCTTC
cdr3_aa: CASSTTGGLNYGYTF

clone_size: -
j_call: TRBJ2-3
d_call: -
v_call: TRBV19
cdr3_nt: TGTGCCAGTAGTATGGGGGGGCAGGCGACCCGGGATACGCAGTATTTT
cdr3_aa: CASSMGGQATRDTQYF

clone_size: -
j_call: TRBJ2-7
d_call: TRBD2
v_call: TRBV28
cdr3_nt: TGTGCCAGCAGTTTGATTGCAGGGAAGCGGGACTACGAGCAGTACTTC
cdr3_aa: CASSLIAGKRDYEQYF